Listed below are T cell receptor beta chains from one sample, sequenced in a study of blood T cells in healthy people across ages. Via MiXCR, TCRdb re-called the 5' RACE reads, giving one row per CDR3 protein. This sample has roughly 1.4 million distinct CDR3 sequences; around 59% occur once, and the top ten carry 6.7%. Sequenced: blood. The receptor set was obtained from a man younger than 35 in good health. CDR3s include the opening cysteine and the closing phenylalanine or tryptophan. The order of the fields is CDR3 protein, CDR3 DNA, V gene, clone size, D gene, J gene. A D gene is named only where the DNA matches it firmly. Not every row has a clone size; where given, it reads once, few, many or a size class.

CDR3 protein: CASSIQTSGRADTQYF
CDR3 DNA: TGTGCCAGCAGCATCCAGACTAGCGGGAGGGCAGATACGCAGTATTTT
V gene: TRBV3-1
clone size: .
D gene: TRBD2
J gene: TRBJ2-3

CDR3 protein: CASSPIGRLAGGYTF
CDR3 DNA: TGTGCCAGCAGCCCAATAGGACGGTTGGCCGGGGGCTACACCTTC
V gene: TRBV7-2
clone size: .
D gene: .
J gene: TRBJ1-2

CDR3 protein: CASSSSGPSYEQYF
CDR3 DNA: TGTGCCAGCAGCAGTAGCGGGCCCTCCTACGAGCAGTACTTC
V gene: TRBV7-9
clone size: once
D gene: TRBD2
J gene: TRBJ2-7

CDR3 protein: CSARATTGNSPLHF
CDR3 DNA: TGCAGTGCTAGAGCCACGACAGGGAATTCACCCCTCCACTTT
V gene: TRBV20-1
clone size: .
D gene: TRBD1
J gene: TRBJ1-6

CDR3 protein: CASSHGTSGFYEQFF
CDR3 DNA: TGTGCCAGCAGCCACGGGACTAGCGGGTTTTATGAGCAGTTCTTC
V gene: TRBV6-6
clone size: once
D gene: TRBD2
J gene: TRBJ2-1

CDR3 protein: CASSGRGLTDTQYF
CDR3 DNA: TGCGCCAGCAGTGGGCGGGGGCTCACAGATACGCAGTATTTT
V gene: TRBV5-1
clone size: .
D gene: .
J gene: TRBJ2-3

CDR3 protein: CASSLALLERGSNTGELFF
CDR3 DNA: TGTGCCAGCAGCTTAGCGTTATTGGAGCGGGGATCGAACACCGGGGAGCTGTTTTTT
V gene: TRBV7-6
clone size: .
D gene: TRBD2
J gene: TRBJ2-2

CDR3 protein: CASSAQDGPFPDQETQYF
CDR3 DNA: TGTGCCAGCAGCGCTCAGGATGGTCCCTTCCCGGACCAAGAGACCCAGTACTTC
V gene: TRBV9
clone size: .
D gene: .
J gene: TRBJ2-5

CDR3 protein: CASSPIKRNQPQHF
CDR3 DNA: TGTGCCAGCAGTCCTATAAAGCGCAATCAGCCCCAGCATTTT
V gene: TRBV27
clone size: .
D gene: .
J gene: TRBJ1-5

CDR3 protein: CASSQDVSSEQYF
CDR3 DNA: TGTGCCAGCAGCCAAGATGTAAGCTCCGAGCAGTACTTC
V gene: TRBV4-2
clone size: many
D gene: .
J gene: TRBJ2-7

CDR3 protein: CASIPQGGYEKLFF
CDR3 DNA: TGTGCCAGCATCCCACAGGGAGGTTATGAAAAACTGTTTTTT
V gene: TRBV4-2
clone size: .
D gene: .
J gene: TRBJ1-4

CDR3 protein: CSAPGGQGAKQYF
CDR3 DNA: TGCAGTGCCCCCGGGGGACAGGGGGCAAAGCAGTACTTC
V gene: TRBV20-1
clone size: .
D gene: TRBD1
J gene: TRBJ2-7

CDR3 protein: CSARDFGALGVYEQYF
CDR3 DNA: TGCAGTGCTAGAGATTTTGGCGCCCTGGGGGTCTACGAGCAGTACTTC
V gene: TRBV20-1
clone size: .
D gene: .
J gene: TRBJ2-7

CDR3 protein: CASSYWNSMDYGYTF
CDR3 DNA: TGTGCCAGCAGTTATTGGAACTCAATGGACTATGGCTACACCTTC
V gene: TRBV6-2/TRBV6-3
clone size: .
D gene: .
J gene: TRBJ1-2

CDR3 protein: CAISESGADTGELFF
CDR3 DNA: TGTGCCATCAGTGAATCGGGGGCCGACACCGGGGAGCTGTTTTTT
V gene: TRBV10-3
clone size: once
D gene: .
J gene: TRBJ2-2

CDR3 protein: CASSPVSLGANVLTF
CDR3 DNA: TGTGCCAGCAGCCCGGTCTCTCTGGGGGCCAACGTCCTGACTTTC
V gene: TRBV27
clone size: few
D gene: .
J gene: TRBJ2-6

CDR3 protein: CASSSTNNEQYF
CDR3 DNA: TGTGCCAGCAGTTCAACGAATAACGAGCAGTACTTC
V gene: TRBV6-5
clone size: .
D gene: .
J gene: TRBJ2-7

CDR3 protein: CASSLEVGSSDTQYF
CDR3 DNA: TGCGCCAGCAGCTTAGAAGTCGGGAGTTCAGATACGCAGTATTTT
V gene: TRBV7-9
clone size: .
D gene: .
J gene: TRBJ2-3

CDR3 protein: CASKTSGSQIAYEQYF
CDR3 DNA: TGTGCCAGCAAAACTAGCGGGAGCCAAATTGCCTACGAGCAGTACTTC
V gene: TRBV27
clone size: .
D gene: TRBD2
J gene: TRBJ2-7

CDR3 protein: CASSWGQDTEAFF
CDR3 DNA: TGTGCCAGCAGCTGGGGACAGGACACTGAAGCTTTCTTT
V gene: TRBV3-1
clone size: .
D gene: TRBD1
J gene: TRBJ1-1

CDR3 protein: CASSTLTATYEQYF
CDR3 DNA: TGTGCCAGTAGTACCCTGACAGCGACCTACGAGCAGTACTTC
V gene: TRBV19
clone size: .
D gene: .
J gene: TRBJ2-7

CDR3 protein: CASSPNTGGSSPLHF
CDR3 DNA: TGCGCCAGCAGCCCGAATACAGGAGGTAGCTCACCCCTCCACTTT
V gene: TRBV5-1
clone size: .
D gene: .
J gene: TRBJ1-6

CDR3 protein: CSALRTGGTTEAFF
CDR3 DNA: TGCAGTGCTTTGAGGACAGGGGGCACCACTGAAGCTTTCTTT
V gene: TRBV20-1
clone size: .
D gene: TRBD1
J gene: TRBJ1-1

CDR3 protein: CATSRVASGESYEQYF
CDR3 DNA: TGTGCCACCAGCAGAGTGGCTAGCGGGGAATCCTACGAGCAGTACTTC
V gene: TRBV15
clone size: few
D gene: TRBD2
J gene: TRBJ2-7